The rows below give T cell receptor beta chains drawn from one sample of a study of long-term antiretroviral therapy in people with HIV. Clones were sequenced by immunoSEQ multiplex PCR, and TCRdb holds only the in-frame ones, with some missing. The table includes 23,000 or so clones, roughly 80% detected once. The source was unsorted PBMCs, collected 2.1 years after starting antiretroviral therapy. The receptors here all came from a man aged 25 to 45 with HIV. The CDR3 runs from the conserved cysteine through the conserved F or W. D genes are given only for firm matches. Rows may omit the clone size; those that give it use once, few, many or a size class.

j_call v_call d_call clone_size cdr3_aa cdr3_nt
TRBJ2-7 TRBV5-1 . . CASGSGTYPYEQYF TGCGCCAGCGGGTCCGGGACCTACCCCTACGAGCAGTACTTC
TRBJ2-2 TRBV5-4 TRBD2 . CASSRLAGGQVGELFF TGTGCCAGCAGCCGTCTAGCGGGGGGGCAGGTCGGGGAGCTGTTTTTT
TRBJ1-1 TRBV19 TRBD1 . CASSRRGPPNTEAFF TGTGCCAGTAGTAGAAGGGGGCCCCCTAACACTGAAGCTTTCTTT
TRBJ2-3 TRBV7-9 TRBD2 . CASSLPIRGTSLTDTQYF TGTGCCAGCAGCTTACCCATTAGGGGGACTAGCCTTACAGATACGCAGTATTTT
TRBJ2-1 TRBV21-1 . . CASSNWRLGEQFF TGTGCCAGCAGCAACTGGCGGCTGGGTGAGCAGTTCTTC
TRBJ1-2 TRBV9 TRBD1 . CASSVGGGSYGYTF TGTGCCAGCAGCGTAGGAGGGGGCAGCTATGGCTACACCTTC
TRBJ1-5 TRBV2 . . CASSERQNQPQHF TGTGCCAGCAGTGAAAGGCAGAATCAGCCCCAGCATTTT
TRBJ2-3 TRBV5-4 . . CASSSGGARDTQYF TGTGCCAGCAGCTCGGGCGGGGCCAGAGATACGCAGTATTTT
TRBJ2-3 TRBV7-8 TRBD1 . CASSWRTGSTDTQYF TGTGCCAGCAGCTGGCGGACAGGGAGCACAGATACGCAGTATTTT
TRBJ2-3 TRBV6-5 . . CASSYSGGAGTDTQYF TGTGCCAGCAGTTACTCGGGCGGGGCGGGCACAGATACGCAGTATTTT
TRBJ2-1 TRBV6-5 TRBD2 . CASSYPGLAGIYEQFF TGTGCCAGCAGTTACCCGGGACTAGCGGGGATCTATGAGCAGTTCTTC
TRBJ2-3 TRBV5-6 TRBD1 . CASRHGTGATDTQYF TGTGCCAGCCGTCATGGGACAGGGGCCACAGATACGCAGTATTTT
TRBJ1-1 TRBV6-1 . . CASTALFPRDTEAFF TGTGCCAGCACGGCTCTGTTTCCGAGAGACACTGAAGCTTTCTTT
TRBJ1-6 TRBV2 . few CARSLGTANSPLHF TGTGCCAGGTCACTGGGTACGGCAAATTCACCCCTCCACTTT
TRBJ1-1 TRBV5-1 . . CASSVVDTEAFF TGCGCCAGCAGCGTCGTGGACACTGAAGCTTTCTTT
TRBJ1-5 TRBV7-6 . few CASSLEGSGNQPQHF TGTGCCAGCAGCTTAGAGGGTTCGGGCAATCAGCCCCAGCATTTT
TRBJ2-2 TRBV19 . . CASSIGAANTGELFF TGTGCCAGTAGTATCGGGGCAGCCAACACCGGGGAGCTGTTTTTT
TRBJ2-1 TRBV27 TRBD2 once CASSFMGGSNEQFF TGTGCCAGCAGTTTTATGGGCGGGAGCAATGAGCAGTTCTTC
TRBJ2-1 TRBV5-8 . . CASSLGEQFF TGTGCCAGCAGCTTAGGGGAGCAGTTCTTC
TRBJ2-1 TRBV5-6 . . CASSLGRNEQFF TGTGCCAGCAGTCTGGGGCGTAATGAGCAGTTCTTC
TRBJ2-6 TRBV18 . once CASSPKGPTFSGANVLTF TGTGCCAGCTCACCAAAGGGACCTACCTTCTCTGGGGCCAACGTCCTGACTTTC
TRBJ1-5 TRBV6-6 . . CASSYRVRDQPQHF TGTGCCAGCAGTTACAGGGTCAGGGATCAGCCCCAGCATTTT